This record looks at one TCR beta chain sequence and its context. The method was immunoSEQ multiplex PCR; TCRdb's version includes in-frame clones alone and lacks a portion of them. The repertoire holds approximately 230,000 clones, with almost 85% as singletons. This CDR3 has 13 amino acids. V was trimmed by 7 bases and J by 0 bases, leaving 9 bases between them. The data stem from a study of blood T cell repertoires in COVID-19. Input material: PBMCs or T cells enriched from blood (not recorded which). The clonotype comes from a man aged 35 to 55 who had recovered from COVID-19. The rearrangement joins TRBV12-3 or TRBV12-4 to TRBJ1-1; possible D gene TRBD1, 6 bases. The CDR3 nucleotides read TGTGCCAGCATCTGGACAGTGAACACTGAAGCTTTCTTT. Translation gives CASIWTVNTEAFF.